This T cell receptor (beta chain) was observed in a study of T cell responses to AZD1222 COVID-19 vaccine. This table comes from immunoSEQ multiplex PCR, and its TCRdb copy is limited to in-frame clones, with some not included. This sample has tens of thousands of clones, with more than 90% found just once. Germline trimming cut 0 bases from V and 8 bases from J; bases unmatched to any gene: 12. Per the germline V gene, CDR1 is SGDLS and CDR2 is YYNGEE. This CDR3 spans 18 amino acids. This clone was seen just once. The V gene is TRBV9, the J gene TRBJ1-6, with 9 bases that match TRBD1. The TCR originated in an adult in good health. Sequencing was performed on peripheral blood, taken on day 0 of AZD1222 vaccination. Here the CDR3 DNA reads TGTGCCAGCAGCGTAGGGGACAGGGTCGAGGTCGGGTATTCACCCCTCCACTTT. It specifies CASSVGDRVEVGYSPLHF.